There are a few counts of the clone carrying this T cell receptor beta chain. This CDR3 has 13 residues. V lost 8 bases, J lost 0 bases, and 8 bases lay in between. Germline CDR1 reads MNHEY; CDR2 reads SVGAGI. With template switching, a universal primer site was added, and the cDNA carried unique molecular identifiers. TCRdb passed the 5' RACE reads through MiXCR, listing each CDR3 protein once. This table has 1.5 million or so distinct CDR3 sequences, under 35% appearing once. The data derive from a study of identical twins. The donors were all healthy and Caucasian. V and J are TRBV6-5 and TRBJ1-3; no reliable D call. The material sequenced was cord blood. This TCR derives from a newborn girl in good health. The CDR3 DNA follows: TGTGCCAGCCGCGACGGCTCTGGAAACACCATATATTTT. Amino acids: CASRDGSGNTIYF.